Following are 19 T cell receptor beta chains from one sample sequenced in a study of blood T cell repertoires in COVID-19. TCRdb's table, derived via immunoSEQ multiplex PCR, lists solely in-frame clones and lacks some. The table includes about 270,000 clones, approximately 90% detected once. Sequenced: PBMCs or T cells enriched from blood (not recorded which). The receptors shown here come from a woman aged 30 to 39 with acute COVID-19.

CDR3 protein: CASSSNLQPQHF. The DNA for the CDR3 is TGTGCCAGCAGTTCTAACCTTCAGCCCCAGCATTTT. The chain links TRBV28 to TRBJ1-5; D uncertain. Trimming removed 4 bases at V and 6 bases at J, with 7 bases between. The CDR3 consists of 12 residues. Germline V gene lookup returns CDR1 MDHEN and CDR2 SYDVKM.

The chain recombines TRBV6-5 with TRBJ1-1; 8 bases match TRBD1. Germline lookup yields CDR1 MNHEY and CDR2 SVGAGI. The CDR3 sequence is 13 residues long. Germline trimming cut 5 bases from V and 3 bases from J; bases unmatched to any gene: 2. The CDR3 protein is CASSNRGDTEAFF. The DNA of the CDR3 is TGTGCCAGCAGTAACAGGGGGGACACTGAAGCTTTCTTT.

This chain connects TRBV30 to TRBJ1-1; no clear D. This CDR3 is 13 amino acids long. The germline V gene encodes CDR1 GTSNPN and CDR2 SVGIG (reference sequence). Trimming removed 4 bases from V and 1 base from J, with 10 bases in between. The DNA for the CDR3 is TGTGCCTGGACTGTAGCGGGGAACACTGAAGCTTTCTTT. It yields the protein CAWTVAGNTEAFF.

The rearrangement links TRBV7-9 to TRBJ1-4, with D tentatively TRBD1 (5 bases). This CDR3 contains 12 residues. Trimming shortened V by 6 bases and J by 7 bases, and 9 bases separated the two germline ends. CDR1 SEHNR and CDR2 FQNEAQ come from the germline V gene (reference sequence). CDR3 in DNA: TGTGCCAGCAGGCCCGGGGGTGAAAAACTGTTTTTT. Translation: CASRPGGEKLFF.

The J gene is TRBJ1-4, the V gene TRBV9; 9 bases line up with TRBD1. Germline loops: CDR1 SGDLS, CDR2 YYNGEE. Losses at the gene ends were 3 bases for V and 4 bases for J; bases not matched to a gene: 7. The CDR3 is made up of 16 amino acids. The CDR3 coding sequence is TGTGCCAGCAGCGCCCAGACAGGGGGGAATAATGAAAAACTGTTTTTT. Translating gives CASSAQTGGNNEKLFF.

The chain couples TRBV9 to TRBJ2-7; 7 nucleotides agree with TRBD2. The CDR3 loop spans 15 amino acids. Germline V CDR1 and CDR2: SGDLS, YYNGEE. V dropped 3 bases and J dropped 4; count of bases not matched to a gene: 10. The CDR3 here is CASSETPGTMYEQYF. CDR3 DNA sequence: TGTGCCAGCAGCGAGACCCCCGGGACTATGTACGAGCAGTACTTC.

The gene calls are TRBV28 and TRBJ2-7, with TRBD2 identical over 9 bases. The ends lost 5 bases at V and 5 bases at J; junction bases unmatched: 13. The V gene's germline CDR1 is MDHEN and CDR2 SYDVKM. CDR3 size: 16 residues. CDR3 region: CASSPMGLAGYHEQYF. CDR3 bases: TGTGCCAGCAGTCCAATGGGTCTAGCGGGATATCACGAGCAGTACTTC.

The chain uses TRBV28 and TRBJ1-1; D gene unclear. From germline, CDR1 is MDHEN and CDR2 SYDVKM. The CDR3 runs to 13 residues. V was pared by 2 bases and J by 5 bases, with 9 bases between. The CDR3 nucleotides are TGTGCCAGCAGTTTAGGAGCAGTGACTGAAGCTTTCTTT. Amino acids: CASSLGAVTEAFF.

This clone was recorded a few times. The genes are TRBV20-1 and TRBJ1-1; D is ambiguous. This CDR3 has 11 amino acids. V gave up 5 bases and J gave up 1 base, with 5 bases separating them. From germline, CDR1 is DFQATT and CDR2 SNEGSKA (reference sequence). CDR3: CSAYRNTEAFF. The CDR3 DNA reads TGCAGTGCTTACAGGAACACTGAAGCTTTCTTT.

This chain links TRBV19 with TRBJ1-5, with 7 bases matching TRBD1. The junction had 5 bases not matched to a gene; V was cut back by 5 bases and J by 1 base. The CDR3 extends over 15 amino acids. The germline V gene has CDR1 LNHDA and CDR2 SQIVND (reference sequence). The DNA for the CDR3 is TGTGCCAGTAGTCAAGACAGGGCAAGCAATCAGCCCCAGCATTTT. Protein: CASSQDRASNQPQHF.

The chain uses TRBV28 and TRBJ2-7; the match to TRBD2 covers 7 bases. V was clipped by 6 bases and J by 3 bases; unmatched bases: 8. CDR1 MDHEN and CDR2 SYDVKM come from the germline V gene. The CDR3 totals 14 residues. CDR3 in amino acids: CASRPGGEVYEQYF. In DNA, the CDR3 is TGTGCCAGCAGGCCGGGAGGTGAAGTCTACGAGCAGTACTTC.

The CDR3 sequence: CASSLSVLHLSSGNTIYF. DNA for the CDR3: TGTGCCAGCAGTTTATCGGTCCTTCACCTGAGCTCTGGAAACACCATATATTTT. This chain links TRBV28 with TRBJ1-3; D remains unclear. The CDR3 runs to 18 residues. The germline V gene encodes CDR1 MDHEN and CDR2 SYDVKM. V shed 1 base and J shed 0 bases, with 16 bases lying between them. The full variable domain, rest sourced from reference TRBV28 and TRBJ1-3, is DVKVTQSSRYLVKRTGEKVFLECVQDMDHENMFWYRQDPGLGLRLIYFSYDVKMKEKGDIPEGYSVSREKKERFSLILESASTNQTSMYLCASSLSVLHLSSGNTIYFGEGSWLTVV.

The CDR3 loop reads CATRRESQPQHF. DNA of the CDR3: TGTGCCACCAGACGGGAAAGTCAGCCCCAGCATTTT. The chain recombines TRBV10-3 with TRBJ1-5; no reliable D call. V was trimmed by 10 bases and J by 6 bases, leaving 13 bases between them. In germline, CDR1 is ENHRY, CDR2 SYGVKD. This CDR3 is 12 amino acids long.

This chain links TRBV9 with TRBJ1-5; 8 positions match TRBD1. V dropped 0 bases and J dropped 5; count of bases not matched to a gene: 4. Germline V lookup: CDR1 SGDLS, CDR2 YYNGEE. The CDR3 contains 15 residues. CDR3 nucleotide sequence: TGTGCCAGCAGCGTAGGTCAGGGGGCCGATCAGCCCCAGCATTTT. This gives the protein CASSVGQGADQPQHF.

This clone was picked up a small number of times. The gene calls are TRBV19 and TRBJ2-2; no clear D gene. The CDR3 totals 12 residues. Germline-derived CDR1 and CDR2 are LNHDA and SQIVND (reference sequence). V was trimmed by 4 bases and J by 7 bases, leaving 7 bases between them. The CDR3 DNA is TGTGCCAGTAGTACCCAGAACGGGGAGCTGTTTTTT. Protein: CASSTQNGELFF.

The chain carries TRBV3-1 (or the pseudogene TRBV3-2) and TRBJ1-3, with a tentative D call TRBD1 (6 bases). The V end was cut by 4 bases, the J end by 0 bases, with 13 bases between. The germline V gene encodes CDR1 LGHDT and CDR2 YNNKEL (reference sequence). CDR3 length: 16 residues. In DNA form, the CDR3 reads TGTGCCAGCAGCCGGCTGACAGGAAGCTCTGGAAACACCATATATTTT. This gives the protein CASSRLTGSSGNTIYF.

In its sample, this clone was seen once. The V and J genes are TRBV4-1 and TRBJ2-1; maybe TRBD1 (7 bases). Germline values: CDR1 MGHRA, CDR2 YSYEKL. V was trimmed by 5 bases and J by 7 bases, leaving 18 bases between them. This CDR3 has 15 amino acids. The CDR3 loop is CASSTLQGGANEQFF. The DNA for the CDR3 is TGCGCCAGCAGCACTCTGCAGGGGGGTGCAAATGAGCAGTTCTTC.

The V call is TRBV28, the J call TRBJ1-2; no clear D. This CDR3 region has 14 residues. Trimming pared 2 bases from V and 3 bases from J, leaving 10 bases between. The germline V gene encodes CDR1 MDHEN and CDR2 SYDVKM. The CDR3 here is CASSLGLGDYGYTF. CDR3 coding DNA: TGTGCCAGCAGTTTAGGCCTGGGAGACTATGGCTACACCTTC.

V gene TRBV28 combines with J gene TRBJ1-1; the match to TRBD1 covers 8 bases. The CDR3 runs 15 residues. Germline V gene lookup returns CDR1 MDHEN and CDR2 SYDVKM. The V segment lost 5 bases and the J segment 3 bases; nucleotides outside the gene matches: 8. The CDR3 coding sequence is TGTGCCAGCAGTATACAGGGGGGCGGGTACACTGAAGCTTTCTTT. Its protein is CASSIQGGGYTEAFF.